Following are 27 T cell receptor beta chains from one sample sequenced in a study of blood T cells in healthy people across ages. For the second PCR, which ran for 7 to 11 cycles, a sample-barcoded 5' primer and a J-beta primer mix were used. From the 5' RACE reads, TCRdb called clonotypes with MiXCR, one entry per CDR3 protein. The sample includes fewer than 600,000 distinct CDR3 sequences, around 27% seen only once; the top ten take approximately 3.6%. The data were also submitted as part of a second study, on T cells of mothers and their children.

Material for sequencing was blood. The origin of the receptors is a boy aged 2 to 10 in good health.

The V call is TRBV27, the J call TRBJ2-7, with no clear D. CDR1 and CDR2 from the germline V gene are MNHEY and SMNVEV (reference sequence). Trimming shortened V by 4 bases and J by 2 bases, and 15 bases separated the two germline ends. This CDR3 region has 15 residues. The chain's CDR3 is CASSSSGKPPYEQYF. Written as DNA, the CDR3 is TGTGCCAGCAGTTCCTCAGGAAAACCCCCCTACGAGCAGTACTTC.

This clonotype was detected ten times or more. The V and J genes are TRBV27 and TRBJ2-1; unclear D gene. Germline V gene sequence: CDR1 MNHEY, CDR2 SMNVEV (reference sequence). The CDR3 is made up of 13 amino acids. Trimming stripped 6 bases from V and 4 bases from J, with 10 bases between. The CDR3 region is CASSLGRYNEQFF. The CDR3 nucleotides are TGTGCCAGCAGCTTAGGGCGTTACAATGAGCAGTTCTTC.

This clonotype was picked up many times. The chain links TRBV9 to TRBJ2-5; no clear D. CDR1 is SGDLS and CDR2 is YYNGEE in the germline V gene. The V end was cut by 0 bases, the J end by 3 bases, with 9 bases between. The CDR3 is made up of 14 amino acids. This CDR3 reads CASSVEVLEETQYF. In DNA form, the CDR3 reads TGTGCCAGCAGCGTAGAAGTCTTGGAAGAGACCCAGTACTTC.

The J gene is TRBJ1-2, the V gene TRBV6-6, with 8 bases that match TRBD1. V lost 6 bases to trimming and J lost 6 bases; unmatched junction nucleotides: 6. From germline, CDR1 is MNHNY and CDR2 SVGAGI (reference sequence). CDR3 length equals 13 residues. CDR3 amino acids: CASRERQGHGYTF. In DNA form, the CDR3 reads TGTGCCAGCAGAGAAAGACAGGGGCATGGCTACACCTTC.

This sequence joins TRBV7-9 and TRBJ1-2; no definite D call. Germline assignment: CDR1 SEHNR and CDR2 FQNEAQ (reference sequence). CDR3 length: 13 amino acids. Trimming shortened V by 2 bases and J by 12 bases, and 16 bases separated the two germline ends. CDR3 protein: CASSLLIGARDTF. CDR3 sequence (DNA): TGTGCCAGCAGCTTACTAATAGGAGCTCGGGACACCTTC.

This clonotype was observed a handful of times. This chain connects TRBV10-3 to TRBJ2-5; TRBD1 agrees at 9 bases. The DNA end is more similar to TRBJ2-1, so the J call may be wrong. Per the germline V gene, CDR1 is ENHRY and CDR2 is SYGVKD. The CDR3 is 15 residues long. The CDR3 is CAISRTGESRNEQFF. The CDR3 bases are TGTGCCATCAGTAGGACAGGGGAGTCACGCAATGAGCAGTTCTTC.

This chain joins TRBV5-1 and TRBJ2-5; 8 bases map to TRBD1. The CDR3 is 14 amino acids. Germline CDR1 and CDR2: SGHRS and YFSETQ. V lost 6 bases, J lost 2 bases, and 6 bases stayed unmatched. CDR3 amino acids: CASTGQGRQETQYF. DNA for the CDR3: TGCGCCAGCACCGGACAGGGACGACAAGAGACCCAGTACTTC. Drawing the rest from reference TRBV5-1 and TRBJ2-5, the complete variable domain is KAGVTQTPRYLIKTRGQQVTLSCSPISGHRSVSWYQQTPGQGLQFLFEYFSETQRNKGNFPGRFSGRQFSNSRSEMNVSTLELGDSALYLCASTGQGRQETQYFGPGTRLLVL.

This clonotype was seen only a few times. This chain links TRBV2 with TRBJ2-5; 7 bases map to TRBD2. The CDR3 covers 11 residues. In germline, CDR1 is SNHLY, CDR2 FYNNEI. Unmatched junction bases numbered 4, after V lost 6 bases and J lost 9 bases. CDR3 sequence: CASRRRGAQYF. As DNA, the CDR3 is TGTGCCAGCAGACGCCGGGGGGCCCAGTACTTC.

The chain joins TRBV5-1 to TRBJ1-2; 9 bases match TRBD1. The germline CDR1 and CDR2 sequences are SGHRS and YFSETQ. There are 15 residues in the CDR3. The V gene end was trimmed by 0 bases and the J gene end by 4 bases; junction bases not matched to a gene: 4. CDR3 nucleotide sequence: TGCGCCAGCAGCTTGGAAACAGGGGGCGTCTATGGCTACACCTTC. Translation: CASSLETGGVYGYTF.

This clonotype has only one observation. The J gene is TRBJ1-1, the V gene TRBV6-6; D gene ambiguous. CDR1 and CDR2 from the germline V gene are MNHNY and SVGAGI (reference sequence). V shed 9 bases and J shed 1 base, with 18 bases lying between them. This CDR3 is 15 amino acids long. In DNA, the CDR3 is TGTGCCAGTAGTCGCTCATGGGGAACGAACACTGAAGCTTTCTTT. It codes for CASSRSWGTNTEAFF.

A note on this clonotype: A much larger clone differs from this one at a single base, so this may be a read error. The chain links TRBV2 to TRBJ2-5; 7 positions match TRBD2. CDR3 size: 14 residues. CDR1 is SNHLY and CDR2 is FYNNEI in the germline V gene. The junction had 10 bases not matched to a gene; V was cut back by 10 bases and J by 2 bases. The CDR3 DNA follows: TGTGCCATAGGCGGGGGAACCATTCAAGAGACCCAGTACTTC. Its translation: CAIGGGTIQETQYF.

The chain couples TRBV5-1 to TRBJ2-7; TRBD2 matches 10 bases. Germline V gene sequence: CDR1 SGHRS, CDR2 YFSETQ. The CDR3 is 15 residues long. Trimming at V came to 2 bases and at J to 3 bases, leaving 5 bases not matched to a gene. The CDR3 is CASSLAGGQFYEQYF. The CDR3 DNA reads TGCGCCAGCAGCTTAGCGGGGGGGCAGTTCTACGAGCAGTACTTC. Drawing the rest from reference TRBV5-1 and TRBJ2-7, the complete variable domain is KAGVTQTPRYLIKTRGQQVTLSCSPISGHRSVSWYQQTPGQGLQFLFEYFSETQRNKGNFPGRFSGRQFSNSRSEMNVSTLELGDSALYLCASSLAGGQFYEQYFGPGTRLTVT.

At least ten counts were recorded for this clonotype. The junction and the germline gene differ at one end; a read error may be behind it. J is TRBJ2-5 and V is TRBV5-1; perhaps TRBD1 as D (5 bases). This CDR3 is 13 amino acids long. In germline, CDR1 is SGHRS, CDR2 YFSETQ. The CDR3 region is CASSLGREETQYF. The CDR3 coding sequence is TGTGCCAGCAGCTTAGGCAGGGAAGAGACCCAGTACTTC.

J is TRBJ2-5 and V is TRBV4-2; 11 nucleotides align to TRBD1. From germline, CDR1 is LGHNA and CDR2 YNFKEQ. This CDR3 is 16 amino acids long. Trimming cost V 0 bases and J 4 bases; bases outside gene matches: 4. The CDR3 DNA follows: TGTGCCAGCAGCCAAGATGGGGGACAGGGGGGAGAGACCCAGTACTTC. Protein product: CASSQDGGQGGETQYF.

This clonotype was seen only a few times. This chain links TRBV11-2 with TRBJ2-2; tentative D call: TRBD1 (5 bases). Germline CDR1 SGHAT, CDR2 FQNNGV. The V end lost 5 bases, the J end lost 0 bases, and 10 bases lay between the germline ends. This CDR3 contains 15 residues. CDR3 DNA: TGTGCCAGCAGCCGGGCAGGGCCGAACACCGGGGAGCTGTTTTTT. Translation: CASSRAGPNTGELFF.

The chain employs TRBV6-5 and TRBJ1-2; the D gene is possibly TRBD1 (5 bases). This CDR3 has 11 residues. Germline CDR1 MNHEY, CDR2 SVGAGI. CDR3 amino acids: CGARGGYGYTF. Here the CDR3 DNA reads TGTGGAGCTCGCGGGGGCTATGGCTACACCTTC.

The chain recombines TRBV28 with TRBJ2-6; no reliable D call. From germline, CDR1 is MDHEN and CDR2 SYDVKM. Between the trimmed V and J ends, which lost 6 bases and 0 bases, there was a span of 9 bases. The CDR3 contains 15 residues. CDR3 residues: CASSRLRSGANVLTF. The CDR3 DNA reads as TGTGCCAGCAGCAGACTGCGCTCTGGGGCCAACGTCCTGACTTTC.

This clonotype was observed a handful of times. The rearrangement joins TRBV29-1 to TRBJ1-1; weak D call: TRBD1 (6 bases). There are 14 residues in the CDR3. Germline V gives CDR1 SQVTM, CDR2 ANQGSEA. V lost 7 bases to trimming and J lost 3 bases, with 18 bases between them. CDR3 loop: CSASFTGSDTEAFF. CDR3 nucleotides: TGCAGCGCCTCCTTCACAGGGTCCGACACTGAAGCTTTCTTT.

The table lists this clonotype with a few counts. The chain recombines TRBV25-1 with TRBJ1-1; D gene uncertain. The germline V and J ends were trimmed by 1 base and 1 base, with 10 bases remaining between them. Per the germline V gene, CDR1 is MGHDK and CDR2 is SYGVNS. The CDR3 length is 15 residues. The CDR3 nucleotides read TGTGCCAGCAGTGAATTTGGAGGAGGGAACACTGAAGCTTTCTTT. Translated: CASSEFGGGNTEAFF. The full variable domain, completed using reference TRBV25-1 and TRBJ1-1, is EADIYQTPRYLVIGTGKKITLECSQTMGHDKMYWYQQDPGMELHLIHYSYGVNSTEKGDLSSESTVSRIRTEHFPLTLESARPSHTSQYLCASSEFGGGNTEAFFGQGTRLTVV.

The chain employs TRBV5-1 and TRBJ2-3; TRBD2 agrees at 12 bases. Looked up from germline, CDR1 is SGHRS and CDR2 is YFSETQ. This CDR3 has 16 residues. V shed 7 bases, J shed 2 bases, and the junction held 8 bases outside the gene matches. CDR3 DNA: TGCGCCAGCGGAGAGACTAGCGGGGGCCCCACAGATACGCAGTATTTT. This codes for CASGETSGGPTDTQYF. Looking up the rest from reference TRBV5-1 and TRBJ2-3 gives the full variable domain: KAGVTQTPRYLIKTRGQQVTLSCSPISGHRSVSWYQQTPGQGLQFLFEYFSETQRNKGNFPGRFSGRQFSNSRSEMNVSTLELGDSALYLCASGETSGGPTDTQYFGPGTRLTVL.

The chain uses TRBV3-1 and TRBJ2-5, with TRBD1 matching 7 bases. The DNA end is more similar to TRBJ2-7, so the J call may be wrong. Germline values: CDR1 LGHDT, CDR2 YNNKEL (reference sequence). The CDR3 has 14 residues. This chain's CDR3 is CASSPSGQLYEQYF. DNA for the CDR3: TGTGCCAGCAGCCCATCGGGACAGCTCTACGAGCAGTACTTC.

This sequence joins TRBV9 and TRBJ2-5, with 7 bases lining up with TRBD2. The J call could be wrong; TRBJ2-1 is a better fit for the DNA end. The CDR3 has 15 amino acids. Germline loops: CDR1 SGDLS, CDR2 YYNGEE. Here the CDR3 reads CASSVAGREYNEQFF. CDR3 nucleotides: TGTGCCAGCAGCGTAGCAGGGAGGGAATACAATGAGCAGTTCTTC.

This clonotype was detected only a few times. The V and J genes are TRBV14 and TRBJ2-1; D uncertain. V gave up 1 base and J gave up 4 bases, with 8 bases separating them. Germline V CDR1 and CDR2: SGHDN, FVKESK. The CDR3 totals 14 residues. The CDR3 DNA sequence: TGTGCCAGCAGCCAAGTAGGCCAGTACAATGAGCAGTTCTTC. Residues: CASSQVGQYNEQFF.

This rearrangement joins TRBV29-1 to TRBJ2-5; D may correspond to TRBD1 or TRBD2 (8 bases each). From germline, CDR1 is SQVTM and CDR2 ANQGSEA. V shed 7 bases and J shed 3 bases, with 21 bases lying between them. The CDR3 runs 15 residues. CDR3: CSGRGRGVFEETQYF. CDR3 nucleotide sequence: TGCAGCGGCAGGGGGCGGGGGGTCTTTGAAGAGACCCAGTACTTC.

In its sample, this clonotype was seen a few times. DNA for the CDR3: TGCAGCGTTGAACCCTTGATGAACACTGAAGCTTTCTTT. This gives the protein CSVEPLMNTEAFF. The rearrangement links TRBV29-1 to TRBJ1-1; D unresolved. CDR1 is SQVTM, CDR2 ANQGSEA, per germline. CDR3 size: 13 residues. Trimming left V 2 bases short and J 0 bases short, with 7 bases between.

The sample holds a few counts of this clonotype. This chain links TRBV20-1 with TRBJ2-7; D is unclear. Germline loops: CDR1 DFQATT, CDR2 SNEGSKA (reference sequence). Trimming took 1 base from V and 1 from J, leaving 8 bases between them. The CDR3 extends over 13 amino acids. This CDR3 reads CSARARLSYEQYF. CDR3 nucleotide sequence: TGCAGTGCTAGAGCGCGGTTATCCTACGAGCAGTACTTC.

The rearrangement uses TRBV7-2 and TRBJ1-6, with 7 bases that match TRBD1. The V gene end was trimmed by 4 bases and the J gene end by 10 bases; junction bases not matched to a gene: 7. Germline V gene lookup returns CDR1 SGHTA and CDR2 FQGNSA. The CDR3 runs to 14 residues. The CDR3 bases are TGTGCCAGCAGCTCACAGGGGCCAAGATCACCCCTCCACTTT. Its translation is CASSSQGPRSPLHF.